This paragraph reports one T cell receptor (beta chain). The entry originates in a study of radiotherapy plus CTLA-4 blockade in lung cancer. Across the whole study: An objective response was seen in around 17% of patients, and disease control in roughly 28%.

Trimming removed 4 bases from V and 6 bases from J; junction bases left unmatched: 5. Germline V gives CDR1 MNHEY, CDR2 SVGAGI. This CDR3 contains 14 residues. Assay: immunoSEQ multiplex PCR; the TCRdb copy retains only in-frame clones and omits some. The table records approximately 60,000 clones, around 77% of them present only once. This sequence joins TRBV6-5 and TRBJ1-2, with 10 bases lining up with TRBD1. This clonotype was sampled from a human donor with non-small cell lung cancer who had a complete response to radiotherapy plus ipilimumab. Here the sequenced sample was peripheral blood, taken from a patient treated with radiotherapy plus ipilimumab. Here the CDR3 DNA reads TGTGCCAGCAGTTCAGACAGGGGGCGGGATGGCTACACCTTC. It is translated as CASSSDRGRDGYTF.